The 24 T cell receptor beta chains reported below all come from one sample, sequenced in a study of blood T cells in healthy people across ages. It was with a sample-barcoded 5' primer and a J-beta primer mix that a second PCR of about 6 to 12 cycles was run. Each CDR3 protein is one row after TCRdb ran MiXCR on the 5' RACE reads. The table lists about 670,000 distinct CDR3 sequences, approximately 52% of them singletons. The material sequenced was blood. The source of these receptors is a woman of 80 years or more in good health.

The V and J genes are TRBV2 and TRBJ1-5, with a weak D call TRBD1 (5 bases). V lost 5 bases and J lost 0, with 11 bases in between. CDR1 and CDR2 (germline): SNHLY, FYNNEI. The CDR3 is 15 residues long. DNA for the CDR3: TGTGCCAGCAGTCCGCACGACAGTAGCAATCAGCCCCAGCATTTT. As protein: CASSPHDSSNQPQHF.

This clonotype was picked up a small number of times. The chain links TRBV30 to TRBJ2-3, with TRBD2 matching 11 bases. Unmatched junction bases numbered 6, after V lost 3 bases and J lost 4 bases. The CDR3 loop spans 15 amino acids. Germline CDR1 GTSNPN, CDR2 SVGIG (reference sequence). The chain's CDR3 is CAWSKIAGGADTQYF. CDR3 DNA sequence: TGTGCCTGGAGCAAAATAGCGGGAGGGGCAGATACGCAGTATTTT.

This clonotype was found many times. This chain uses TRBV5-6 with TRBJ1-1; D not certain. Germline V lookup: CDR1 SGHDT, CDR2 YYEEEE. This CDR3 has 14 residues. Trimming shortened V by 4 bases and J by 4 bases, and 14 bases separated the two germline ends. The CDR3 nucleotides are TGTGCCAGCAGCCGAACCGGTCGGCGCACTGAAGCTTTCTTT. Protein sequence: CASSRTGRRTEAFF.

This clonotype has a count of ten or more. V gene TRBV7-6 combines with J gene TRBJ2-1; no clear D. The V end was cut by 1 base, the J end by 7 bases, with 14 bases between. The germline CDR1 and CDR2 sequences are SGHVS and FNYEAQ. The CDR3 has 15 residues. For the CDR3, the DNA is TGTGCCAGCAGCTTAGAAGCTGACCAAGGGAATGAGCAGTTCTTC. Translated, it gives CASSLEADQGNEQFF.

Only a few counts were recorded for this clonotype. For the CDR3, the DNA is TGTGCCAGCAGTACCCCCGACTCTGGAAACACCATATATTTT. This encodes CASSTPDSGNTIYF. This chain uses TRBV6-6 with TRBJ1-3; unclear D gene. CDR1 is MNHNY and CDR2 is SVGAGI in the germline V gene (reference sequence). Deletions cut 5 bases from V and 0 bases from J, with 8 bases between. The length of the CDR3 is 14 residues.

There are many counts of this clonotype. The gene calls are TRBV4-1 and TRBJ1-1; a possible D gene is TRBD1 (5 bases). The CDR3 spans 16 residues. V lost 5 bases and J 1 base, leaving 17 bases between the germline ends. Germline values: CDR1 MGHRA, CDR2 YSYEKL. CDR3 sequence (DNA): TGCGCCAGCAGCTCCCTCGGGGGACCGAGGAACACTGAAGCTTTCTTT. Translated: CASSSLGGPRNTEAFF.

The sample holds many counts of this clonotype. This chain joins TRBV6-6 and TRBJ2-1, with D maybe TRBD2 (6 bases). From germline, CDR1 is MNHNY and CDR2 SVGAGI (reference sequence). Trimming took 5 bases from V and 0 from J, leaving 14 bases between them. This CDR3 has 16 amino acids. Here the CDR3 reads CASSPVVAASYNEQFF. The DNA of the CDR3 is TGTGCCAGCAGTCCTGTCGTAGCGGCCTCCTACAATGAGCAGTTCTTC.

V is TRBV2 and J is TRBJ2-2, with a weak D call TRBD2 (6 bases). The germline V and J ends were trimmed by 11 bases and 4 bases, with 14 bases remaining between them. The CDR3 totals 13 residues. Germline CDR1 reads SNHLY; CDR2 reads FYNNEI. The CDR3 nucleotides read TGTGCCGGTAGCACTAGCCCCACCGGGGAGCTGTTTTTT. This sequence encodes CAGSTSPTGELFF.

The chain links TRBV5-1 to TRBJ2-5; TRBD1 is a possible D gene (6 bases). The CDR3 runs 16 residues. V lost 3 bases and J lost 11, with 26 bases in between. From germline, CDR1 is SGHRS and CDR2 YFSETQ. The CDR3, as DNA: TGCGCCAGCAGCTCCGGACAGACCTCATACCTCTCGGAGCAGTACTTC. This translates into CASSSGQTSYLSEQYF.

This clonotype appeared many times. The chain uses TRBV2 and TRBJ1-2; D unresolved. V was cut by 4 bases and J by 8 bases, with 17 bases left in between. The CDR3 length is 14 residues. Germline V gene sequence: CDR1 SNHLY, CDR2 FYNNEI. CDR3 coding DNA: TGTGCCAGCAGTGCCCGGCGGGGAGCTATGGGCTACACCTTC. It codes for CASSARRGAMGYTF.

The rearrangement links TRBV29-1 to TRBJ2-5; D perhaps matches TRBD1 (6 bases). Germline CDR1 SQVTM, CDR2 ANQGSEA. Trimming stripped 5 bases from V and 0 bases from J, with 7 bases between. CDR3 length equals 12 residues. This CDR3 is CSVTGHQETQYF. CDR3 bases: TGCAGCGTTACAGGGCACCAAGAGACCCAGTACTTC. The full variable domain, completed using reference TRBV29-1 and TRBJ2-5, is SAVISQKPSRDICQRGTSLTIQCQVDSQVTMMFWYRQQPGQSLTLIATANQGSEATYESGFVIDKFPISRPNLTFSTLTVSNMSPEDSSIYLCSVTGHQETQYFGPGTRLLVL.

The gene calls are TRBV7-9 and TRBJ1-2; TRBD1 matches 8 bases. The CDR3 consists of 15 residues. Per germline, CDR1 SEHNR and CDR2 FQNEAQ (reference sequence). The J segment lost 2 bases and the V segment lost 5 bases, leaving 7 bases of the junction unmatched. As DNA, the CDR3 is TGTGCCAGCAGCGAACGGACAGGGAGGAACTATGGCTACACCTTC. This translates into CASSERTGRNYGYTF.

In this sample, this clonotype turned up many times. J is TRBJ2-3 and V is TRBV12-3 or TRBV12-4, with unresolved D. V was clipped by 6 bases and J by 2 bases, with 6 bases between them. This CDR3 contains 12 residues. CDR3 DNA: TGTGCCAGCAGCTTCTACACAGATACGCAGTATTTT. Translated: CASSFYTDTQYF.

Comments on this clonotype: This may stem from a read error, because a much larger clone lies one nucleotide away. This chain joins TRBV6-5 and TRBJ1-6; D gene unclear. The CDR3 is made up of 15 amino acids. The germline gives CDR1 MNHEY, CDR2 SVGAGI. The CDR3 is CTSSYSSRNNSPLHF. The CDR3 nucleotides read TGTACCAGCAGTTACTCGTCACGGAATAATTCACCCCTCCACTTT.

The V gene is TRBV25-1, the J gene TRBJ2-5; 7 nucleotides agree with TRBD2. Germline V CDR1 and CDR2: MGHDK, SYGVNS. The CDR3 covers 11 residues. With V trimmed by 1 base and J by 11 bases, 1 base remained unmatched. CDR3 in DNA: TGTGCCAGCAGTGAATGGCGGGAGCAGTACTTC. Translated, it gives CASSEWREQYF.

With respect to this clonotype: A much larger clone lies a single base off, so this may be a read error. This CDR3 reads CASSLGGQGNNEQYF. In nucleotides, the CDR3 is TGCGCCAGCAGCTTGGGGGGACAGGGGAACAATGAGCAGTACTTC. The chain has TRBV5-1 and TRBJ2-5, with TRBD1 matching over 10 bases. J gave up 11 bases and V 0 bases, and 10 bases lay outside the gene matches. The germline gives CDR1 SGHRS, CDR2 YFSETQ. The CDR3 is 15 amino acids. Combining the CDR3 with reference TRBV5-1 and TRBJ2-5 gives the whole variable domain KAGVTQTPRYLIKTRGQQVTLSCSPISGHRSVSWYQQTPGQGLQFLFEYFSETQRNKGNFPGRFSGRQFSNSRSEMNVSTLELGDSALYLCASSLGGQGNNEQYFGPGTRLLVL.

CDR3: CASSLQPRATGELFF. As DNA, the CDR3 is TGTGCCAGCAGCCTTCAACCCAGGGCCACCGGGGAGCTGTTTTTT. The J gene is TRBJ2-2, the V gene TRBV14; tentatively, D is TRBD1 (5 bases). There are 15 residues in the CDR3. Trimming took 4 bases from V and 4 from J, leaving 13 bases between them. The V gene's germline CDR1 is SGHDN and CDR2 FVKESK. The complete variable domain, with remaining parts taken from reference TRBV14 and TRBJ2-2, reads EAGVTQFPSHSVIEKGQTVTLRCDPISGHDNLYWYRRVMGKEIKFLLHFVKESKQDESGMPNNRFLAERTGGTYSTLKVQPAELEDSGVYFCASSLQPRATGELFFGEGSRLTVL.

A few counts support this clonotype. The chain couples TRBV20-1 to TRBJ2-2, with 9 positions matching TRBD2. Germline loops: CDR1 DFQATT, CDR2 SNEGSKA (reference sequence). Trimming at V came to 3 bases and at J to 4 bases, leaving 6 bases not matched to a gene. The CDR3 has 15 residues. The CDR3 protein is CSASFSGRGTGELFF. CDR3 coding DNA: TGCAGTGCTAGTTTTAGCGGGAGAGGCACCGGGGAGCTGTTTTTT.

The J gene is TRBJ1-4, the V gene TRBV9, with TRBD1 matching over 7 bases. Germline CDR1 is SGDLS and CDR2 is YYNGEE. With V trimmed by 4 bases and J by 11 bases, 20 bases remained unmatched. The CDR3 runs to 17 residues. CDR3 sequence reads: CASSPNPGGEGIGKLFF. DNA of the CDR3: TGTGCCAGCAGCCCAAACCCAGGGGGAGAAGGGATCGGGAAACTGTTTTTT.

The chain links TRBV25-1 to TRBJ2-1; D remains ambiguous. V shed 0 bases and J shed 8 bases, with 5 bases lying between them. CDR3 length: 12 residues. Germline V gene sequence: CDR1 MGHDK, CDR2 SYGVNS. The chain's CDR3 is CASSEYGDEQFF. CDR3 DNA: TGTGCCAGCAGTGAATACGGCGATGAGCAGTTCTTC.

The sample holds many counts of this clonotype. The V gene is TRBV27, the J gene TRBJ2-7; tentative D call: TRBD1 (6 bases). This CDR3 region has 14 residues. V lost 6 bases to trimming and J lost 2 bases, with 14 bases between them. CDR1 is MNHEY and CDR2 is SMNVEV in the germline V gene (reference sequence). CDR3 coding DNA: TGTGCCAGCAGACAGGACAGCCCGCCCTACGAGCAGTACTTC. Translated, it gives CASRQDSPPYEQYF.

This rearrangement joins TRBV7-9 to TRBJ2-2; D perhaps matches TRBD1 (6 bases). The CDR3 covers 15 residues. The ends were cut back, 5 bases at V and 4 bases at J, with 14 bases in the middle. In germline, CDR1 is SEHNR, CDR2 FQNEAQ (reference sequence). CDR3 sequence reads: CASSQVGAITGELFF. The CDR3 DNA follows: TGTGCCAGCAGCCAGGTGGGGGCGATCACCGGGGAGCTGTTTTTT.

This clonotype turned up a few times. This rearrangement joins TRBV7-2 to TRBJ1-1, with D perhaps matching TRBD1 (6 bases). CDR1 and CDR2 from the germline V gene are SGHTA and FQGNSA. This CDR3 is built from 14 residues. With 1 base removed from V and 4 bases from J, the gap between germline ends came to 10 bases. As DNA, the CDR3 is TGTGCCAGCAGCTTAGTGAGGGGGGTCACTGAAGCTTTCTTT. It encodes CASSLVRGVTEAFF.

The sample holds many counts of this clonotype. The chain couples TRBV12-3 or TRBV12-4 to TRBJ2-2; TRBD2 agrees at 10 bases. V shed 7 bases, J shed 1 base, and the junction held 6 bases outside the gene matches. The CDR3 length is 16 residues. The chain's CDR3 is CASTPGLAVNTGELFF. The CDR3 nucleotides are TGTGCCAGCACTCCCGGACTAGCGGTGAACACCGGGGAGCTGTTTTTT.